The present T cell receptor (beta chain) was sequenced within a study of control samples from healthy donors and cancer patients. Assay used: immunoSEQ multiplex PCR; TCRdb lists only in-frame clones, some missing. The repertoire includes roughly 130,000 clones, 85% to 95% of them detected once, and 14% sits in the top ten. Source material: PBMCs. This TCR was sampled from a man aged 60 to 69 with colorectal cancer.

CDR3 nucleotide sequence: TGTGCCAGCAGCCTCAGGGGGGACAACTATGGCTACACCTTC. It encodes CASSLRGDNYGYTF. This sequence joins TRBV7-9 and TRBJ1-2; TRBD1 matches at 7 bases. V was clipped by 5 bases and J by 2 bases; unmatched bases: 5. The CDR3 runs to 14 residues. CDR1 and CDR2 from the germline V gene are SEHNR and FQNEAQ (reference sequence).